A single sample gave rise to the 8 T cell receptor beta chains below, sequenced in a study of shared clonotypes between healthy human individuals (TCRdb year 2020). CD8 naive samples were CD45RO-negative cells positively selected for CCR7, giving a CD45RA+CCR7+ population that excluded TemRA cells. The library was prepared using the immunoSEQ multiplex PCR assay. TCRdb took this table from immuneACCESS and kept in-frame rearrangements with V and J called. Such tables lack part of the clones; where checked against another copy, unresolved V genes explain under half of the gap, and the rest is unexplained. This sample gives roughly 2.1 million clones in total; 85% to 95% of them show up just once. The top ten hold 1.7% of the sample. Material: naive CD8+ T cells from PBMCs. This specimen's cell subset or site label, per the study, means: CD45RA+CCR7+. The receptors were gathered from a man between 18 and 29 years old in good health. Some clones in this sample may be carry-over from other donors' samples.

The V and J genes are TRBV13 and TRBJ2-7, with TRBD2 matching over 9 bases. V lost 8 bases and J lost 6; bases outside the gene matches: 8. The CDR3 consists of 13 residues. CDR1 and CDR2 (germline): PRHDT, FYEKMQ (reference sequence). CDR3 in DNA: TGTGCCAGCTTGATAGCGGGAGTCGGCGAGCAGTACTTC. Translation gives CASLIAGVGEQYF.

The chain is built from TRBV10-3 and TRBJ2-2; possibly TRBD1 for D (5 bases). The V end lost 7 bases, the J end lost 0 bases, and 12 bases lay between the germline ends. The germline gives CDR1 ENHRY, CDR2 SYGVKD. The CDR3 extends over 15 amino acids. In nucleotides, the CDR3 is TGTGCCATCACAATAGGGGCCTCGAACACCGGGGAGCTGTTTTTT. It translates to CAITIGASNTGELFF.

The chain combines TRBV7-9 with TRBJ2-1, with TRBD1 as a possible D gene (6 bases). Trimming cost V 5 bases and J 4 bases, with 9 bases left between them. The CDR3 runs to 13 residues. Germline V gene data show CDR1 as SEHNR and CDR2 as FQNEAQ (reference sequence). CDR3 DNA sequence: TGTGCCAGCAGCATTGACAGGTACAATGAGCAGTTCTTC. It specifies CASSIDRYNEQFF.

The J gene is TRBJ2-1, the V gene TRBV7-9, with D perhaps being TRBD1 or TRBD2 (5 bases each). V gave up 4 bases and J gave up 4 bases, with 8 bases separating them. CDR1 is SEHNR, CDR2 FQNEAQ, per germline (reference sequence). This CDR3 is built from 13 residues. The CDR3 DNA is TGTGCCAGCAGCTCGGGACGGTACAATGAGCAGTTCTTC. As protein: CASSSGRYNEQFF.

Details on this clone: A far larger clone is off by one base, so a read error is likely. J is TRBJ1-5 and V is TRBV30, with D unclear. This CDR3 contains 13 residues. Germline assignment: CDR1 GTSNPN and CDR2 SVGIG (reference sequence). This CDR3 is CAWSESSDQPQHF. In DNA form, the CDR3 reads TGTGCCTGGAGTGAAAGTAGCGATCAGCCCCAGCATTTT.

The V and J genes are TRBV13 and TRBJ2-7, with D unresolved. Germline V gives CDR1 PRHDT, CDR2 FYEKMQ (reference sequence). The CDR3 runs 14 residues. With 5 bases removed from V and 7 bases from J, the gap between germline ends came to 18 bases. CDR3 residues: CASSPRRSVTEQYF. CDR3 DNA sequence: TGTGCCAGCAGCCCTCGGCGGTCAGTAACTGAGCAGTACTTC.

Details on this clone: Other DNA sequences in the sample encode the same CDR3. The genes are TRBV29-1 and TRBJ1-2, with D uncertain. The CDR3 length is 13 residues. V lost 4 bases to trimming and J lost 3 bases, with 12 bases between them. Germline loops: CDR1 SQVTM, CDR2 ANQGSEA. The CDR3 DNA follows: TGCAGCGTTGTGGGAGGGAGGGACTATGGCTACACCTTC. This gives the protein CSVVGGRDYGYTF.

The chain is built from TRBV2 and TRBJ2-1; 9 nucleotides agree with TRBD1. The V gene end was trimmed by 8 bases and the J gene end by 8 bases; junction bases not matched to a gene: 4. In germline, CDR1 is SNHLY, CDR2 FYNNEI. The CDR3 sequence is 12 residues long. The CDR3 reads CASWDRVDEQFF. The CDR3 DNA sequence: TGTGCCAGCTGGGACAGGGTCGATGAGCAGTTCTTC. The entire variable domain, with the rest obtained from reference TRBV2 and TRBJ2-1, is as follows: EPEVTQTPSHQVTQMGQEVILRCVPISNHLYFYWYRQILGQKVEFLVSFYNNEISEKSEIFDDQFSVERPDGSNFTLKIRSTKLEDSAMYFCASWDRVDEQFFGPGTRLTVL.